This TCR beta chain comes out of a study of blood T cell repertoires in COVID-19. Study context: COVID-19 samples collected from the United States, Italy and Spain covered acute and convalescent phases. Sources were T cells, B-cell-depleted T cells, or PBMCs; the material itself was cDNA or gDNA.

This CDR3 has 14 amino acids. Germline CDR1 and CDR2: SGHRS and YFSETQ. The V gene lost 4 bases and the J gene lost 2 bases, with 12 bases spanning the gap. As handled by the study authors: Amplification with reference gene primers provided the estimates of nucleated cell counts. Libraries were prepared by immunoSEQ multiplex PCR; TCRdb keeps only in-frame clonotypes and omits some of them. V and J calls and clone size are as listed in that table; D and trimming were resolved from the DNA. Of approximately 74,000 clones listed, about 83% are singletons. The source is a man between 65 and 79 years old with acute or convalescent COVID-19. The chain carries TRBV5-1 and TRBJ1-1, with a weak D call TRBD1 (5 bases). The sample consisted of peripheral blood. The CDR3 here is CASSLQGGNTEAFF. As DNA, the CDR3 is TGCGCCAGCAGCCTGCAGGGTGGCAACACTGAAGCTTTCTTT.